The T cell receptor beta chain under discussion was sequenced for a study of blood T cell repertoires in COVID-19. For the study at large: Spain, Italy and the United States supplied samples that represented acute and convalescent COVID-19. PBMCs, B-cell-depleted T cells, or T cells provided the cDNA or gDNA that made up the material.

How the authors handled the data: Reference gene primer amplification gave estimated nucleated cell counts. Measured with immunoSEQ multiplex PCR; TCRdb has only the in-frame clones, and not every one. V, J and clone size are those of that table, while D and trimming were read from the DNA. The table records approximately 240,000 clones, roughly four fifths of them present only once. Germline V lookup: CDR1 LNHDA, CDR2 SQIVND (reference sequence). CDR3 length: 16 residues. V shed 5 bases, J shed 0 bases, and the junction held 5 bases outside the gene matches. The specimen sequenced was peripheral blood. The chain joins TRBV19 to TRBJ2-1, with TRBD1 matching over 9 bases. This clonotype was sampled from a man between 50 and 59 years old with acute or convalescent COVID-19. CDR3 sequence (DNA): TGTGCCAGTAGTCCACAGGGGGCTGTCTCCTACAATGAGCAGTTCTTC. Amino acids: CASSPQGAVSYNEQFF.